The 2 T cell receptor beta chains listed next were all sequenced from one sample in a study of shared clonotypes between healthy human individuals. Clones were sequenced by immunoSEQ multiplex PCR, and TCRdb holds only the in-frame ones, with some missing. There are some 2,100,000 clones in the sample; around 95% occur only once, and around 0.13% lies in the top ten. The sequenced sample consisted of naive CD4+ T cells sorted from blood. Documented subset: CD45RA+ positively selected. These TCRs come from a man aged 18 to 29 in good health.

The rearrangement uses TRBV7-2 and TRBJ1-1, with TRBD1 identical over 10 bases. CDR1 is SGHTA, CDR2 FQGNSA, per germline. CDR3 size: 15 residues. V gave up 7 bases and J gave up 3 bases; unmatched junction bases: 8. The CDR3: CASTSDRGRYTEAFF. DNA of the CDR3: TGTGCCAGCACCTCAGACAGGGGGCGGTACACTGAAGCTTTCTTT.

The chain joins TRBV10-3 to TRBJ2-5; a weak D match, TRBD2 (5 bases). Trimming removed 6 bases at V and 2 bases at J, with 16 bases between. This CDR3 is built from 15 residues. CDR1 is ENHRY and CDR2 is SYGVKD in the germline V gene. In DNA, the CDR3 is TGTGCCATCAGCGGAGGTGGGGTTATTCAAGAGACCCAGTACTTC. This encodes CAISGGGVIQETQYF.